One and the same sample provided the 8 T cell receptor beta chains below, sequenced in a study of T-cell reconstitution after alpha-beta-depleted transplantation in children. TCRbeta library construction was performed incorporating unique molecular identifiers. TCRdb ran MiXCR on the PCR reads and lists one entry per CDR3 protein. The table shows roughly 790,000 distinct CDR3 sequences, with 16% occurring only once. Material: PBMCs, mostly from graft donor cells, obtained 360 days after TCRalphabeta/CD19-depleted stem cell transplant. The receptors stem from a male patient younger than 18 who had a stem cell transplant for acute lymphoblastic leukemia, so the T cells may come from the graft donor.

V and J are TRBV3-1 and TRBJ2-7; TRBD1 aligns across 8 bases. J gave up 6 bases and V 3 bases, and 4 bases lay outside the gene matches. Germline CDR1 LGHDT, CDR2 YNNKEL (reference sequence). This CDR3 is built from 13 residues. The CDR3 bases are TGTGCCAGCAGCCAGAGGGACAGGCGCGAGCAGTACTTC. This encodes CASSQRDRREQYF.

V usage is TRBV14 and J usage is TRBJ1-2, with D perhaps matching TRBD1 (6 bases). CDR3 length equals 15 residues. V dropped 0 bases and J dropped 7 bases, with 15 bases sitting between them. Germline CDR1 is SGHDN and CDR2 is FVKESK. The CDR3 is CASSQDEGRRGGYTF. In nucleotides, the CDR3 is TGTGCCAGCAGCCAAGATGAAGGACGCAGGGGTGGCTACACCTTC.

This sequence joins TRBV29-1 and TRBJ2-1; TRBD2 agrees at 12 bases. This CDR3 is built from 16 residues. J gave up 6 bases and V 5 bases, and 11 bases lay outside the gene matches. The germline gives CDR1 SQVTM, CDR2 ANQGSEA. The CDR3 DNA sequence: TGCAGCGTTCTACCCGGGACTAGCGGGCCTTTCAATGAGCAGTTCTTC. It specifies CSVLPGTSGPFNEQFF.

The rearrangement joins TRBV9 to TRBJ1-1; D possibly corresponds to TRBD1 (6 bases). Germline CDR1 SGDLS, CDR2 YYNGEE. The CDR3 consists of 16 residues. The V end was cut by 0 bases, the J end by 1 base, with 13 bases between. The CDR3, as DNA: TGTGCCAGCAGCGTAGGATGGGGGCTATGGAACACTGAAGCTTTCTTT. It encodes CASSVGWGLWNTEAFF. The full variable domain, completed using reference TRBV9 and TRBJ1-1, is DSGVTQTPKHLITATGQRVTLRCSPRSGDLSVYWYQQSLDQGLQFLIQYYNGEERAKGNILERFSAQQFPDLHSELNLSSLELGDSALYFCASSVGWGLWNTEAFFGQGTRLTVV.

This clonotype was counted only a few times. The CDR3 DNA is TGTGCCAGCAGTTACGAGGTCCCCGACTCTGGAAACACCATATATTTT. Its protein product is CASSYEVPDSGNTIYF. The gene calls are TRBV6-5 and TRBJ1-3; no firm D call. The CDR3 has 16 amino acids. Germline CDR1 MNHEY, CDR2 SVGAGI. Trimming shortened V by 2 bases and J by 0 bases, and 11 bases separated the two germline ends.

In this sample, this clonotype turned up many times. This chain connects TRBV5-1 to TRBJ1-2, with no clear D. Germline CDR1 reads SGHRS; CDR2 reads YFSETQ. CDR3 length: 17 amino acids. V lost 2 bases and J lost 4, with 21 bases in between. The chain's CDR3 is CASSLGGVLFFSYGYTF. The CDR3 nucleotides are TGCGCCAGCAGCTTAGGAGGTGTCCTTTTCTTTAGCTATGGCTACACCTTC.

The chain employs TRBV5-1 and TRBJ1-3, with a tentative D call TRBD1 (5 bases). CDR1 SGHRS and CDR2 YFSETQ come from the germline V gene. V was cut by 5 bases and J by 0 bases, with 9 bases left in between. The CDR3 loop spans 14 amino acids. CDR3: CASSRQNSGNTIYF. CDR3 bases: TGCGCCAGCAGTCGACAGAACTCTGGAAACACCATATATTTT.

This clonotype was detected many times. This sequence joins TRBV6-2 or TRBV6-3 and TRBJ2-7; 12 nucleotides agree with TRBD2. J was trimmed by 4 bases and V by 7 bases; bases with no gene match: 8. Germline lookup yields CDR1 MNHEY and CDR2 SVGEGT. CDR3 length: 15 amino acids. In DNA, the CDR3 is TGTGCCAGCACCATCACTAGCGGGAGGTTATACGAGCAGTACTTC. Translation: CASTITSGRLYEQYF.